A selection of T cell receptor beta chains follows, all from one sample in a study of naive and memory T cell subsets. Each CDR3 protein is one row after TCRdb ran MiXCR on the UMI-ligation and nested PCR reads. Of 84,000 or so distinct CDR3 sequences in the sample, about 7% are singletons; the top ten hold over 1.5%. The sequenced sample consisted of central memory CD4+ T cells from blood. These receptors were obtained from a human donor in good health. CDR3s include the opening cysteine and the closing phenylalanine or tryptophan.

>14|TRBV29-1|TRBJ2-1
CSVGPGQIYNEQFF
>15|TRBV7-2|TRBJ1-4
CASSLGQTTNEKLFF
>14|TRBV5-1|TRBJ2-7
CASSPDSIRYEQYF
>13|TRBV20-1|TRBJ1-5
CSARAAPNQPQHF
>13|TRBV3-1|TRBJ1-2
CASSQRRVYGYTF
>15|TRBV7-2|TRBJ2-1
CASSTGASRHNEQFF
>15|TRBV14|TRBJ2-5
CASSQDLGGEKTQYF
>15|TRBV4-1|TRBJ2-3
CASSQDQGRVDTQYF
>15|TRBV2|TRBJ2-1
CASKSRTGEVDEQFF
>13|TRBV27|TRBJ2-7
CASRTHGAYEQYF
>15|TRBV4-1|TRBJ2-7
CASSQGAGGTYEQYF
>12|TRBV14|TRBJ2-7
CASSHNGYEQYF
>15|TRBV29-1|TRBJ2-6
CSVERRVAGANVLTF
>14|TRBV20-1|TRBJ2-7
CSATTLRGSYEQYF
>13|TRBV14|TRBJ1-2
CASSHDSYYGYTF
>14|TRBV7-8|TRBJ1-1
CASSLGGRGTEAFF
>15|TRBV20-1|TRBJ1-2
CSARSGTGRYYGYTF
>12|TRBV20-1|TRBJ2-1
CSASSGHNEQFF
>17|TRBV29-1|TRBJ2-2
CSARLLGTTVNTGELFF
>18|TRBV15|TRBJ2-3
CATSRDFGQLSSTDTQYF
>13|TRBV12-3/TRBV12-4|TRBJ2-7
CASNTGLAGEQYF
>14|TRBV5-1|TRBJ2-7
CASSLREGPYEQYF
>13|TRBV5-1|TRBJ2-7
CASSPRSRDEQYF
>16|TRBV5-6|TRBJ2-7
CASSRGGLAVSYEQYF
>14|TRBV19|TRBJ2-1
CASSGTAFLGEQFF
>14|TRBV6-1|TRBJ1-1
CASRGQTGSHEAFF
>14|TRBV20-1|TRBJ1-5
CSASLRLGNQPQHF
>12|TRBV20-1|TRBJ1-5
CSARQGEQPQHF
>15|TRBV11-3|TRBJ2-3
CASSFSQGGADTQYF
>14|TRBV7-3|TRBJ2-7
CASSLKPGAYEQYF
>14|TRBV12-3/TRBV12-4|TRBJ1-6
CASRSGGGMAPLHF
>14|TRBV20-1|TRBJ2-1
CSARIEGRSDEQFF
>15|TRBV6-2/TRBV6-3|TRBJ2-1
CASRRTSGSGYEQFF
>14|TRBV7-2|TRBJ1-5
CASSLVGGNQPQHF
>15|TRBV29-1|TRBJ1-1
CSVVSRGAANTEAFF
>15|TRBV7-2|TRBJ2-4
CASSGGGGAKNIQYF
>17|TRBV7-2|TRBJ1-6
CASSLVGRGSQNSPLHF
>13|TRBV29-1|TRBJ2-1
CSVEAHWGDEQFF
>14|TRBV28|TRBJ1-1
CASSTIRGRNEAFF
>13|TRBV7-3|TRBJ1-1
CASSSQGGTEAFF
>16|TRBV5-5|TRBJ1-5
CASSPGPGDSNQPQHF